A single sample is the source of the 18 T cell receptor beta chains below, sequenced in a study of blood T cell repertoires in COVID-19. Clones were read by immunoSEQ multiplex PCR, and TCRdb kept only the in-frame ones, dropping some. The repertoire holds 130,000 to 150,000 clones, approximately 84% seen once, with almost 6.5% in the top ten. Sequenced sample: peripheral blood. These TCRs come from a human donor in a cohort sampled during active COVID-19.

This clone was counted only a few times. The chain uses TRBV7-9 and TRBJ2-3; the match to TRBD2 covers 8 bases. Germline V gene sequence: CDR1 SEHNR, CDR2 FQNEAQ (reference sequence). Trimming at V came to 5 bases and at J to 4 bases, leaving 5 bases not matched to a gene. The CDR3 extends over 14 amino acids. CDR3 in DNA: TGTGCCAGCAGCCGGACTAGCCGTGCAGATACGCAGTATTTT. Translating gives CASSRTSRADTQYF.

The chain uses TRBV9 and TRBJ2-5, with 7 bases matching TRBD2. The CDR3 length is 15 residues. Germline CDR1 SGDLS, CDR2 YYNGEE. With 7 bases clipped from V and 5 bases from J, the junction kept 14 bases outside the gene matches. CDR3 sequence: CASSLTSRPPETQYF. CDR3 DNA: TGTGCCAGCTCCTTGACTAGCAGGCCACCGGAGACCCAGTACTTC.

This chain connects TRBV19 to TRBJ1-4, with TRBD1 identical over 7 bases. V was clipped by 4 bases and J by 5 bases; unmatched bases: 4. The CDR3 sequence is 14 residues long. Germline loops: CDR1 LNHDA, CDR2 SQIVND (reference sequence). The CDR3 DNA follows: TGTGCCAGTAGTACGACAGGGAAAAATGAAAAACTGTTTTTT. It translates to CASSTTGKNEKLFF.

This chain links TRBV6-6 with TRBJ2-4; D might be TRBD1 (5 bases). This CDR3 contains 16 residues. V lost 4 bases to trimming and J lost 1 base, with 14 bases between them. CDR1 MNHNY and CDR2 SVGAGI come from the germline V gene (reference sequence). The CDR3: CASSSGAVTAKNIQYF. CDR3 bases: TGTGCCAGCAGTTCTGGGGCCGTTACGGCCAAAAACATTCAGTACTTC.

This clone was counted at least ten times. The rearrangement uses TRBV10-1 and TRBJ1-5; 10 bases fit TRBD1. The junction had 6 bases not matched to a gene; V was cut back by 7 bases and J by 3 bases. The CDR3 extends over 15 amino acids. Per the germline V gene, CDR1 is WNHNN and CDR2 is SYGVQD (reference sequence). The CDR3 region has the DNA TGCGCCAGCACCAGACAGGGGGCCACCAATCAGCCCCAGCATTTT. Amino acid sequence: CASTRQGATNQPQHF.

This chain uses TRBV7-8 with TRBJ1-5, with TRBD1 matching 7 bases. V was pared by 2 bases and J by 7 bases, with 8 bases of the junction left unmatched. Germline lookup yields CDR1 SGHVS and CDR2 FQNEAQ. The CDR3 length is 15 residues. The CDR3 reads CASSLQTGPDQPQHF. The CDR3 bases are TGTGCCAGCAGCTTACAGACAGGGCCAGACCAGCCCCAGCATTTT.

The V and J genes are TRBV7-8 and TRBJ2-7; TRBD1 might be the D (6 bases). Looked up from germline, CDR1 is SGHVS and CDR2 is FQNEAQ. The length of the CDR3 is 15 residues. V lost 4 bases and J 4 bases, leaving 17 bases between the germline ends. CDR3 in amino acids: CASSSLPGEFYEQYF. The CDR3 region has the DNA TGTGCCAGCAGCTCACTCCCAGGGGAATTTTACGAGCAGTACTTC.

This chain connects TRBV15 to TRBJ1-2; possibly TRBD1 for D (5 bases). The length of the CDR3 is 13 residues. CDR1 is LNHNV and CDR2 is YYDKDF in the germline V gene (reference sequence). Trimming removed 0 bases at V and 8 bases at J, with 10 bases between. The CDR3 nucleotides are TGTGCCACCAGCAGAGATGGGGGGAGGGGCTACACCTTC. It translates to CATSRDGGRGYTF. The full variable domain, its missing parts supplied by reference TRBV15 and TRBJ1-2, is DAMVIQNPRYQVTQFGKPVTLSCSQTLNHNVMYWYQQKSSQAPKLLFHYYDKDFNNEADTPDNFQSRRPNTSFCFLDIRSPGLGDTAMYLCATSRDGGRGYTFGSGTRLTVV.

In its sample, this clone was seen many times. The chain uses TRBV6-5 and TRBJ1-3; D might be TRBD1 (6 bases). This CDR3 spans 15 amino acids. V was cut by 6 bases and J by 2 bases, with 14 bases left in between. Germline assignment: CDR1 MNHEY and CDR2 SVGAGI. CDR3 loop: CASSLTQGAGNTIYF. CDR3 in DNA: TGTGCCAGCAGCCTCACACAGGGAGCTGGAAACACCATATATTTT.

The chain combines TRBV5-1 with TRBJ1-1; D is perhaps TRBD1 (5 bases). The length of the CDR3 is 13 residues. Per the germline V gene, CDR1 is SGHRS and CDR2 is YFSETQ. The V end was cut by 6 bases, the J end by 0 bases, with 9 bases between. As DNA, the CDR3 is TGCGCCAGCACGACAGCCTTGAACACTGAAGCTTTCTTT. This gives the protein CASTTALNTEAFF.

The chain links TRBV6-5 to TRBJ2-7; D is unresolved. Trimming removed 9 bases at V and 0 bases at J, with 12 bases between. This CDR3 has 13 residues. Germline lookup yields CDR1 MNHEY and CDR2 SVGAGI. CDR3 loop: CASRDSNSYEQYF. The CDR3 bases are TGTGCCAGTAGAGACTCGAACTCCTACGAGCAGTACTTC.

This clone showed up just once. V is TRBV5-4 and J is TRBJ1-6; the match to TRBD1 covers 8 bases. The ends lost 0 bases at V and 12 bases at J; junction bases unmatched: 8. CDR3 length: 15 amino acids. Germline CDR1 is SGHNT and CDR2 is YYREEE (reference sequence). The CDR3: CASSLDGQGVGPLHF. CDR3 in DNA: TGTGCCAGCAGCTTGGATGGACAGGGAGTAGGACCCCTCCACTTT.

The chain joins TRBV19 to TRBJ2-1; D call uncertain. The CDR3 covers 13 residues. CDR1 LNHDA and CDR2 SQIVND come from the germline V gene (reference sequence). Between the trimmed V and J ends, which lost 5 bases and 9 bases, there was a span of 14 bases. CDR3 coding DNA: TGTGCCAGTAGTCCTGCCCTGACGGGTGAGCAGTTCTTC. This translates into CASSPALTGEQFF. Full variable domain (missing parts from reference TRBV19 and TRBJ2-1): DGGITQSPKYLFRKEGQNVTLSCEQNLNHDAMYWYRQDPGQGLRLIYYSQIVNDFQKGDIAEGYSVSREKKESFPLTVTSAQKNPTAFYLCASSPALTGEQFFGPGTRLTVL.

The chain employs TRBV20-1 and TRBJ2-7, with 7 nucleotides matching TRBD2. Germline V gene lookup returns CDR1 DFQATT and CDR2 SNEGSKA (reference sequence). Trimming at V came to 6 bases and at J to 3 bases, leaving 2 bases not matched to a gene. The CDR3 runs to 11 residues. CDR3 residues: CSAGLVYEQYF. The CDR3 DNA reads TGCAGTGCCGGACTAGTCTACGAGCAGTACTTC.

Remarks on this clone: The junction departs from the called germline gene at one end, perhaps through a read error. The chain recombines TRBV19 with TRBJ1-1; D remains unclear. The CDR3 length is 13 residues. The germline CDR1 and CDR2 sequences are LNHDA and SQIVND (reference sequence). CDR3 residues: CASRLTTNAEAFF. In nucleotides, the CDR3 is TGTGCCAGTAGACTAACAACGAACGCTGAAGCTTTCTTT.

CDR3 DNA: TGTGCCAGCAGGACGACAGGGTCAGATACGCAGTATTTT. This sequence encodes CASRTTGSDTQYF. The chain joins TRBV27 to TRBJ2-3; 7 bases are shared with TRBD1. Losses at the gene ends were 6 bases for V and 4 bases for J; bases not matched to a gene: 4. Germline V gene sequence: CDR1 MNHEY, CDR2 SMNVEV (reference sequence). The length of the CDR3 is 13 residues.

This clone came up once. This chain links TRBV18 with TRBJ2-1; the D is unclear. The CDR3 consists of 15 residues. Trimming removed 5 bases at V and 5 bases at J, with 16 bases between. The V gene's germline CDR1 is KGHSH and CDR2 LQKENI. The CDR3 spells CASSFGWSSDNEQFF. CDR3 DNA sequence: TGTGCCAGCTCATTCGGCTGGAGCTCGGACAATGAGCAGTTCTTC.

The sample holds a few counts of this clone. This sequence joins TRBV6-1 and TRBJ1-4; 8 bases are a match to TRBD1. The CDR3 loop spans 18 amino acids. Germline V gene data show CDR1 as MNHNS and CDR2 as SASEGT. The V gene end was trimmed by 2 bases and the J gene end by 7 bases; junction bases not matched to a gene: 15. The CDR3 reads CASSELGRGRPLSEKLFF. The CDR3 DNA follows: TGTGCCAGCAGTGAATTGGGCAGGGGGCGACCCCTAAGTGAAAAACTGTTTTTT.